The 25 T cell receptor beta chains below all came from one sample that was sequenced in a study of T cells in Graves' hyperthyroidism and ophthalmopathy. RNA transcripts yielded amplified TCR beta CDR3 regions. The HTBI primer set was used in a first-round RT-PCR of the TCR CDR3. TCRdb reprocessed the multiplex PCR reads via MiXCR and lists one record per CDR3 protein. The data show around 800,000 distinct CDR3 sequences, 38% seen once. Sequencing was performed on blood. The receptors here all came from a young man with Graves' hyperthyroidism.

There are many counts of this clonotype. The chain employs TRBV2 and TRBJ1-5; D remains unclear. The CDR3 contains 13 residues. The V gene lost 3 bases and the J gene lost 5 bases, with 8 bases spanning the gap. Germline V gives CDR1 SNHLY, CDR2 FYNNEI. This CDR3 reads CASSEREDQPQHF. CDR3 in DNA: TGTGCCAGCAGTGAGAGGGAGGATCAGCCCCAGCATTTT.

This clonotype was seen more than once but under ten times. The chain is built from TRBV20-1 and TRBJ2-7; 12 bases are a match to TRBD2. The junction had 8 bases not matched to a gene; V was cut back by 6 bases and J by 5 bases. Per germline, CDR1 DFQATT and CDR2 SNEGSKA (reference sequence). The CDR3 sequence is 14 residues long. Here the CDR3 reads CSAETSGSRNEQYF. The CDR3 DNA reads as TGCAGTGCAGAGACTAGCGGGAGTCGAAACGAGCAGTACTTC.

The chain employs TRBV19 and TRBJ1-5, with D unclear. Germline values: CDR1 LNHDA, CDR2 SQIVND (reference sequence). The CDR3 totals 14 residues. V was trimmed by 5 bases and J by 7 bases, leaving 15 bases between them. The CDR3 reads CASSPRGERQPQHF. The DNA for the CDR3 is TGTGCCAGTAGTCCCCGTGGTGAGAGGCAGCCCCAGCATTTT. Filled out from reference TRBV19 and TRBJ1-5, the complete variable domain reads DGGITQSPKYLFRKEGQNVTLSCEQNLNHDAMYWYRQDPGQGLRLIYYSQIVNDFQKGDIAEGYSVSREKKESFPLTVTSAQKNPTAFYLCASSPRGERQPQHFGDGTRLSIL.

This chain links TRBV7-8 with TRBJ2-2; maybe TRBD1 (6 bases). The V gene lost 2 bases and the J gene lost 4 bases, with 14 bases spanning the gap. Germline loops: CDR1 SGHVS, CDR2 FQNEAQ. CDR3 length: 16 amino acids. This CDR3 reads CASSLRDTLSTGELFF. DNA of the CDR3: TGTGCCAGCAGCTTACGGGACACCTTGAGCACCGGGGAGCTGTTTTTT.

Notes on this clonotype: The junction and the germline gene differ at one end; a read error may be behind it. The J gene is TRBJ2-5, the V gene TRBV7-8; no firm D call. Germline assignment: CDR1 SGHVS and CDR2 FQNEAQ. CDR3 length: 16 residues. The CDR3 DNA reads TGTGCCAACAGCCAAGATCCAGGCAGCCCTCAAGAGACCCAGTACTTC. Translated: CANSQDPGSPQETQYF.

The chain links TRBV10-3 to TRBJ2-7, with D perhaps assigned TRBD1 or TRBD2 (5 bases each). CDR1 is ENHRY, CDR2 SYGVKD, per germline. CDR3 length: 15 residues. The V gene lost 11 bases and the J gene lost 1 base, with 21 bases spanning the gap. The CDR3 loop reads CAGSVGDSASYEQYF. Here the CDR3 DNA reads TGTGCCGGCAGCGTAGGGGATAGCGCTTCCTACGAGCAGTACTTC.

J is TRBJ2-7 and V is TRBV6-5; D is perhaps TRBD2 (5 bases). The V gene's germline CDR1 is MNHEY and CDR2 SVGAGI. V shed 7 bases and J shed 3 bases, with 13 bases lying between them. This CDR3 has 13 residues. CDR3 in DNA: TGTGCCAGCATTCCCCCGGGGAGCTACGAGCAGTACTTC. Its translation: CASIPPGSYEQYF.

This clonotype has at least ten counts. This rearrangement joins TRBV15 to TRBJ2-7; TRBD2 matches 10 bases. Germline V gene data show CDR1 as LNHNV and CDR2 as YYDKDF (reference sequence). The CDR3 is 13 residues long. The J segment lost 11 bases and the V segment lost 3 bases, leaving 7 bases of the junction unmatched. Written as DNA, the CDR3 is TGTGCCACCAGCAGCGATAGCGGGAGGATCGAGTACTTC. It translates to CATSSDSGRIEYF.

At least ten counts were recorded for this clonotype. The chain uses TRBV9 and TRBJ1-1; TRBD1 matches 7 bases. J gave up 2 bases and V 4 bases, and 8 bases lay outside the gene matches. CDR3 size: 15 residues. In germline, CDR1 is SGDLS, CDR2 YYNGEE. The CDR3 sequence is CASSPAGGANTEAFF. For the CDR3, the DNA is TGTGCCAGCAGCCCCGCAGGGGGAGCAAACACTGAAGCTTTCTTT.

This clonotype was found a few times. This could be a read error, since a much larger clone is one nucleotide away. The chain recombines TRBV9 with TRBJ1-2; 7 nucleotides line up with TRBD1. CDR1 is SGDLS, CDR2 YYNGEE, per germline. CDR3 length: 12 residues. The J segment lost 6 bases and the V segment lost 3 bases, leaving 2 bases of the junction unmatched. The CDR3 loop reads CASSDGTDGYTF. CDR3 DNA: TGTGCCAGCAGCGACGGGACAGATGGCTACACCTTC.

This clonotype showed up just once. This rearrangement joins TRBV21-1 to TRBJ2-2. TRBV21-1 is designated a pseudogene. CDR3 length equals 14 residues. This chain's CDR3 is CASKFTRNTGELFF. CDR3 sequence (DNA): TGTGCCAGCAAGTTCACACGTAACACCGGGGAGCTGTTTTTT.

The chain carries TRBV20-1 and TRBJ1-4, with D maybe TRBD1 (6 bases). Germline V CDR1 and CDR2: DFQATT, SNEGSKA (reference sequence). V was trimmed by 5 bases and J by 4 bases, leaving 11 bases between them. The CDR3 extends over 13 amino acids. The CDR3 nucleotides are TGCAGTGCTCGGGCAGGGGTTAATGAAAAACTGTTTTTT. It is translated as CSARAGVNEKLFF.

About this clonotype itself: It may be a read error: a sequence one base away is much more abundant. This CDR3 is missing its conserved last phenylalanine or tryptophan, likely due to a read error. The chain links TRBV5-1 to TRBJ1-1, with a tentative D call TRBD1 (5 bases). The CDR3 length is 15 residues. The germline CDR1 and CDR2 sequences are SGHRS and YFSETQ. V gave up 4 bases and J gave up 0 bases, with 13 bases separating them. The CDR3 sequence is CASSPTEDMNTEAFL. CDR3 nucleotide sequence: TGCGCCAGCAGCCCCACGGAGGACATGAACACTGAAGCTTTCCTT.

The sample holds many counts of this clonotype. The V call is TRBV29-1, the J call TRBJ1-1; D is ambiguous. Germline lookup yields CDR1 SQVTM and CDR2 ANQGSEA. V was shortened by 1 base and J by 8 bases, with 11 bases between the two germline ends. The CDR3 has 12 amino acids. The CDR3 loop is CSVEVRSEEAFF. CDR3 in DNA: TGCAGCGTTGAAGTCCGCTCAGAAGAAGCTTTCTTT.

There are a few counts of this clonotype. The DNA of the CDR3 is TGCAGTGCTAGTAGAGAAGGGGCGAACACTGAAGCTTTCTTT. Translating it yields CSASREGANTEAFF. The rearrangement joins TRBV20-1 to TRBJ1-1; D may be TRBD1 (5 bases). Trimming pared 3 bases from V and 1 base from J, leaving 12 bases between. In germline, CDR1 is DFQATT, CDR2 SNEGSKA (reference sequence). The CDR3 is 14 amino acids.

There are a few counts of this clonotype. V gene TRBV29-1 combines with J gene TRBJ1-2, with unresolved D. The CDR3 has 17 amino acids. Trimming pared 0 bases from V and 1 base from J, leaving 18 bases between. Per germline, CDR1 SQVTM and CDR2 ANQGSEA. The CDR3 spells CSVEDQLFAGVNYGYTF. The CDR3 nucleotides read TGCAGCGTTGAAGATCAGTTGTTTGCGGGCGTTAACTATGGCTACACCTTC.

This clonotype turned up a few times. The chain links TRBV10-3 to TRBJ1-5, with 10 bases that match TRBD1. V gave up 11 bases and J gave up 2 bases; unmatched junction bases: 3. The CDR3 covers 13 residues. Germline-derived CDR1 and CDR2 are ENHRY and SYGVKD. CDR3 protein: CAHGTGGNQPQHF. Written as DNA, the CDR3 is TGTGCCCACGGGACAGGGGGCAATCAGCCCCAGCATTTT.

The V call is TRBV9, the J call TRBJ2-7; D ambiguous. This CDR3 contains 13 residues. Trimming left V 6 bases short and J 3 bases short, with 13 bases between. CDR1 SGDLS and CDR2 YYNGEE come from the germline V gene. The CDR3 region is CASNPDGGYEQYF. The DNA of the CDR3 is TGTGCCAGCAACCCCGACGGTGGCTACGAGCAGTACTTC.

The chain uses TRBV7-9 and TRBJ2-6; the D is unclear. Trimming left V 9 bases short and J 4 bases short, with 7 bases between. CDR3 size: 12 residues. Germline CDR1 is SEHNR and CDR2 is FQNEAQ (reference sequence). In nucleotides, the CDR3 is TGTGCCAGTCCTGCCGGGGCCAACGTCCTGACTTTC. Protein: CASPAGANVLTF.

The rearrangement joins TRBV7-2 to TRBJ2-7, with TRBD2 identical over 7 bases. The germline V gene encodes CDR1 SGHTA and CDR2 FQGNSA. The V and J ends lost 5 bases and 6 bases, in that order; junction bases with no gene match: 16. CDR3 length equals 16 residues. In DNA form, the CDR3 reads TGTGCCAGCAGCCACGTCGGAGGACTAGTTCTCATCGAGCAGTACTTC. Protein: CASSHVGGLVLIEQYF.

This clonotype showed up many times. This chain links TRBV10-3 with TRBJ2-7, with TRBD1 matching 7 bases. The CDR3 totals 13 residues. CDR1 and CDR2 (germline): ENHRY, SYGVKD. The trim removed 8 bases at V and 2 bases at J, leaving 6 bases unmatched. The CDR3 loop reads CAISDREPYEQYF. CDR3 nucleotide sequence: TGTGCCATCTCTGACAGGGAACCCTACGAGCAGTACTTC.

In this sample, this clonotype turned up many times. V gene TRBV12-3 or TRBV12-4 combines with J gene TRBJ2-5; D gene uncertain. V lost 3 bases and J lost 2, with 7 bases in between. This CDR3 spans 13 amino acids. The CDR3, as DNA: TGTGCCAGCAGTTTTTGGCAGCAAGAGACCCAGTACTTC. This encodes CASSFWQQETQYF.

The rearrangement uses TRBV10-3 and TRBJ1-5; 9 positions agree with TRBD1. J lost 9 bases, V lost 4 bases, and 4 bases had no gene match. This CDR3 comprises 13 residues. Germline lookup yields CDR1 ENHRY and CDR2 SYGVKD. The CDR3 reads CAISVDRGGPQHF. The CDR3 coding sequence is TGTGCCATCAGTGTGGACAGGGGAGGGCCCCAGCATTTT.

Notes on this clonotype: A much larger clone lies a single base off, so this may be a read error. The chain combines TRBV29-1 with TRBJ2-2, with D possibly TRBD1 on 6 matching bases. CDR1 SQVTM and CDR2 ANQGSEA come from the germline V gene. CDR3 length equals 13 residues. V was cut by 8 bases and J by 5 bases, with 15 bases left in between. The CDR3 sequence: CSYAEGDTGELFF. The CDR3 nucleotides are TGCAGCTACGCCGAGGGGGATACCGGGGAGCTGTTTTTT.

This clonotype has a count of ten or more. V usage is TRBV2 and J usage is TRBJ1-2, with a possible D match to TRBD1 (6 bases). Trimming left V 6 bases short and J 6 bases short, with 14 bases between. Germline-derived CDR1 and CDR2 are SNHLY and FYNNEI. The CDR3 covers 13 residues. The CDR3 DNA is TGTGCCAGCAGAAGACCAGGGGATAATGGCTACACCTTC. It encodes CASRRPGDNGYTF.